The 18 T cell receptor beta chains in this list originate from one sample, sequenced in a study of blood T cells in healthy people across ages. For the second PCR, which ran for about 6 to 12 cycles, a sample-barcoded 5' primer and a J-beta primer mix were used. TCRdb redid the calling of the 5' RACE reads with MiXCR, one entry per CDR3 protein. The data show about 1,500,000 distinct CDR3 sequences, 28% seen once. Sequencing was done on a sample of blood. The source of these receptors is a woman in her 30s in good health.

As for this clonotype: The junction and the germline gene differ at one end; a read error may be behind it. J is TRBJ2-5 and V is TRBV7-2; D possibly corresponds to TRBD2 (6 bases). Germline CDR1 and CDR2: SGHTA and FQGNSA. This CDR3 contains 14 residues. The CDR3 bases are TGTGCCTGCAGCTTAGGTTTAGCGGAAGAGACCCAGTACTTC. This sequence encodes CACSLGLAEETQYF. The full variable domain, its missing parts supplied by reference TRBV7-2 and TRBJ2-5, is GAGVSQSPSNKVTEKGKDVELRCDPISGHTALYWYRQSLGQGLEFLIYFQGNSAPDKSGLPSDRFSAERTGGSVSTLTIQRTQQEDSAVYLCACSLGLAEETQYFGPGTRLLVL.

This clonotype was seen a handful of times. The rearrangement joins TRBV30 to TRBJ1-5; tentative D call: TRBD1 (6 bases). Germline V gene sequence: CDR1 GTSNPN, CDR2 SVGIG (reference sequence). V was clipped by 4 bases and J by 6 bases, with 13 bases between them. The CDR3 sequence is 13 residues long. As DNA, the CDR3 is TGTGCCTGGAAGGGGGGTTCGAGTCAGCCCCAGCATTTT. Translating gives CAWKGGSSQPQHF.

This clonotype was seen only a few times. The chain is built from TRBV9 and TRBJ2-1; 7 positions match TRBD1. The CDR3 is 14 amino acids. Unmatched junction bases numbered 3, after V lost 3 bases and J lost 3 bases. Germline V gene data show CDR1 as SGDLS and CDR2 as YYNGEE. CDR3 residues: CASSARQGYNEQFF. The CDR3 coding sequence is TGTGCCAGCAGCGCGCGACAGGGCTACAATGAGCAGTTCTTC.

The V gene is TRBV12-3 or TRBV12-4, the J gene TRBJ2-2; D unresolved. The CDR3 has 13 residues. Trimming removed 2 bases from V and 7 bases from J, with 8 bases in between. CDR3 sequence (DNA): TGTGCCAGCAGTTTACAGCATGGCGGGGAGCTGTTTTTT. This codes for CASSLQHGGELFF.

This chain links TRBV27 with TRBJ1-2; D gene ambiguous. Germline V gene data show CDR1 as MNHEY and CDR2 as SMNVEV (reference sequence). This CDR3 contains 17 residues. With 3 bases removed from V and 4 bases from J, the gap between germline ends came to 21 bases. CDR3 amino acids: CASSFRGPIGLFYGYTF. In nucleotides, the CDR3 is TGTGCCAGCAGTTTCCGAGGGCCGATAGGGTTGTTCTATGGCTACACCTTC.

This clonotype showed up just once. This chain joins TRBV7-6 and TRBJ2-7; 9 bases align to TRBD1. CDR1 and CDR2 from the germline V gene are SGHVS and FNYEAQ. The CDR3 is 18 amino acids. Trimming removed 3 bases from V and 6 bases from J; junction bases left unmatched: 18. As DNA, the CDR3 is TGTGCCAGCAGCTTCCCTAGGGGCTCGGGGACAGGGATCTGCGAGCAGTACTTC. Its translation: CASSFPRGSGTGICEQYF.

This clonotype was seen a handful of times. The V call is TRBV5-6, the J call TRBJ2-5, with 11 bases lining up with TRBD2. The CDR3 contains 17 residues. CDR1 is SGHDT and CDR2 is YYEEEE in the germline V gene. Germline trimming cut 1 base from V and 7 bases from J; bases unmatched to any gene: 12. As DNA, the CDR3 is TGTGCCAGCAGCTTGACTAGCGGGAGTACAGTGTCGGGGACCCAGTACTTC. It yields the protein CASSLTSGSTVSGTQYF.

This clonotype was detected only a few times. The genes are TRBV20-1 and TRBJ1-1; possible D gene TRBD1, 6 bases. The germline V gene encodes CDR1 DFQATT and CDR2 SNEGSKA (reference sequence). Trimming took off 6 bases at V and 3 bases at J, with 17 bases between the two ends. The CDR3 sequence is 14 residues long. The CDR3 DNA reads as TGCAGTGCGGAACACAAGGGGGGGGACACTGAAGCTTTCTTT. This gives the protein CSAEHKGGDTEAFF.

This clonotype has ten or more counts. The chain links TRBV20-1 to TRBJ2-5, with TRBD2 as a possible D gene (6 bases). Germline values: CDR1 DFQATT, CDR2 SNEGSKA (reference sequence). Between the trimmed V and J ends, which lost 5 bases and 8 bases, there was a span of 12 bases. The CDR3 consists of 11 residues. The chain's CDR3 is CSARGTSTQYF. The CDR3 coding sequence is TGCAGTGCTCGGGGGACTTCAACCCAGTACTTC.

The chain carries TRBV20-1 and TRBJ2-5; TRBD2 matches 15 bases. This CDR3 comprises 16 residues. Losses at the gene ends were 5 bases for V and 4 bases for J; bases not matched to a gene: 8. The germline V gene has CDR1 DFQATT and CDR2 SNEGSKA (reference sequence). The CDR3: CSASGTSGRSVETQYF. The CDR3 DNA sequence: TGCAGTGCTTCCGGGACTAGCGGGAGGTCGGTAGAGACCCAGTACTTC.

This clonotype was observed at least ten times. CDR3 DNA sequence: TGTGCCAGCAGTACCCTAGGGAGTCGCGAGCAGTACTTC. This gives the protein CASSTLGSREQYF. This chain links TRBV6-5 with TRBJ2-7; possibly TRBD2 for D (5 bases). Germline V lookup: CDR1 MNHEY, CDR2 SVGAGI. This CDR3 has 13 amino acids. The V and J ends lost 5 bases and 6 bases respectively, with 14 bases between them.

The CDR3 nucleotides read TGCAGCGCCGGCTGGGACGGCACCTACGAGCAGTACTTC. This translates into CSAGWDGTYEQYF. This chain connects TRBV29-1 to TRBJ2-7, with D perhaps TRBD1 or TRBD2 (5 bases each). Germline loops: CDR1 SQVTM, CDR2 ANQGSEA. The CDR3 totals 13 residues. V lost 7 bases to trimming and J lost 2 bases, with 15 bases between them.

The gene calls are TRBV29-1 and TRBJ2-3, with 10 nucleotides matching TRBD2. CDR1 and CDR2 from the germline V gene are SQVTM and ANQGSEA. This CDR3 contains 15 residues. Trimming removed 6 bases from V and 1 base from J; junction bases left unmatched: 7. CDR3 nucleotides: TGCAGCGTCGTAGCGGGAGGTAGCGGCACAGATACGCAGTATTTT. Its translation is CSVVAGGSGTDTQYF.

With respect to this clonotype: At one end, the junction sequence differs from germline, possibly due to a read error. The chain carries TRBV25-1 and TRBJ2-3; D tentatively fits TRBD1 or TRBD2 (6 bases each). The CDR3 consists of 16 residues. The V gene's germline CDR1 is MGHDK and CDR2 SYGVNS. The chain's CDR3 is CASSSLEGGVADTQYF. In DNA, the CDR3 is TGTGCTAGCAGCTCCCTCGAGGGGGGCGTCGCAGATACGCAGTATTTT.

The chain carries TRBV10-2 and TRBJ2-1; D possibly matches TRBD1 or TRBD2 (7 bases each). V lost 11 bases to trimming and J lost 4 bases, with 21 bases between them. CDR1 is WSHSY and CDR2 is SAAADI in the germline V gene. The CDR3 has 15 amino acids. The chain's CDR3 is CAARGGREPYNEQFF. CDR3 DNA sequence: TGCGCCGCCAGGGGGGGACGGGAACCTTACAATGAGCAGTTCTTC.

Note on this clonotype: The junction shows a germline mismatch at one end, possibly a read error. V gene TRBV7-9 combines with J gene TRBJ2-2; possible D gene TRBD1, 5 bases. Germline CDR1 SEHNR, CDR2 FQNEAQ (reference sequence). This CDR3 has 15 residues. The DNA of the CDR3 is TGTGCCAGCAGCTTACGGCAGGGAAACATCGGGGAGCTGTTTTTT. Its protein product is CASSLRQGNIGELFF.

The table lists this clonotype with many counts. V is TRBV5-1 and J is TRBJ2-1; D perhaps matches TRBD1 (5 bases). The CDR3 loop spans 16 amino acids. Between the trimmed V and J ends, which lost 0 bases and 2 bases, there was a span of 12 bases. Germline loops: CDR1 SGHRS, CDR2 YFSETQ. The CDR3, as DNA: TGCGCCAGCAGCTTGGAAGTGGGGCGGACCTACAATGAGCAGTTCTTC. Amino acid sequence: CASSLEVGRTYNEQFF.

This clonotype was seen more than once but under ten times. This chain's CDR3 is CASSAERGTEAFF. CDR3 nucleotides: TGTGCCAGCAGTGCCGAGAGGGGAACTGAAGCTTTCTTT. The rearrangement uses TRBV6-4 and TRBJ1-1; D possibly corresponds to TRBD1 (5 bases). Per the germline V gene, CDR1 is MRHNA and CDR2 is SNTAGT. CDR3 length: 13 residues. Trimming cost V 4 bases and J 5 bases, with 11 bases left between them.